This record looks at one T cell receptor beta chain sequence and its context. Trimming took 8 bases from V and 7 from J, leaving 12 bases between them. This CDR3 contains 13 residues. This specimen belongs to a study of shared clonotypes between healthy human individuals. Profiled with immunoSEQ multiplex PCR; TCRdb holds only in-frame clones, not every one. This table has 2 million to 2.5 million clones, roughly 94% appearing once. V is TRBV23-1 and J is TRBJ1-6; D gene unclear. TRBV23-1 carries the ORF label, with uncertain function. This receptor was obtained from a man aged 18-30 years in good health. The sequenced sample was naive CD4+ T cells sorted from blood. Subset: CD45RA+ positively selected. Written as DNA, the CDR3 is TGCGCCAGCGGACCCTCGGAGAATTCACCCCTCCACTTT. Its translation: CASGPSENSPLHF.